A selection of T cell receptor beta chains follows, all from one sample in a study of cytomegalovirus exposure and HLA in healthy donors. Sequenced by immunoSEQ multiplex PCR; TCRdb stores in-frame clones only, minus some. This table has approximately 160,000 clones, 75% appearing once. The material sequenced was PBMCs. The receptors were sampled from a woman aged 50 to 60 in good health and CMV-seropositive. The CDR3 runs from the conserved cysteine through the conserved F or W. A D gene is named only where the DNA matches it firmly. A clone size is listed for some rows: how often the clone was seen (once, few, many), or a class if it is expanded.

d_call: TRBD1; j_call: TRBJ1-2; clone_size: -; v_call: TRBV4-1; cdr3_nt: TGCGCCAGCAGCCGCCAGGGGGAAATGTTCTATGGCTACACCTTC; cdr3_aa: CASSRQGEMFYGYTF
d_call: -; j_call: TRBJ1-2; clone_size: once; v_call: TRBV11-2; cdr3_nt: TGTGCCAGCAGCTTGGCGGGCGGGTATGGCTACACCTTC; cdr3_aa: CASSLAGGYGYTF
d_call: -; j_call: TRBJ1-3; clone_size: -; v_call: TRBV7-2; cdr3_nt: TGTGCCAGCAAACGCGGCGGGTTATCTGGAAACACCATATATTTT; cdr3_aa: CASKRGGLSGNTIYF
d_call: TRBD1; j_call: TRBJ1-2; clone_size: -; v_call: TRBV19; cdr3_nt: TGTGCCAGTAGACAAACCGACAGGGGGCAGGTCTATGGCTACACCTTC; cdr3_aa: CASRQTDRGQVYGYTF
d_call: -; j_call: TRBJ2-7; clone_size: few; v_call: TRBV6-5; cdr3_nt: TGTGCCAGCGCGTCGGGCTACGAGCAGTACTTC; cdr3_aa: CASASGYEQYF
d_call: -; j_call: TRBJ1-1; clone_size: few; v_call: TRBV6-5; cdr3_nt: TGTGCCAGCAGTTACTCGGGGGCCACGGGGGCTTTCTTT; cdr3_aa: CASSYSGATGAFF
d_call: TRBD2; j_call: TRBJ2-3; clone_size: -; v_call: TRBV7-3; cdr3_nt: TGTGCCAGCAGTGAGCGGGGGTCCACAGATACGCAGTATTTT; cdr3_aa: CASSERGSTDTQYF
d_call: -; j_call: TRBJ1-4; clone_size: few; v_call: TRBV4-1; cdr3_nt: TGCGCCAGCAGCCGCGTAGTGCGAGAGAAACTGTTTTTT; cdr3_aa: CASSRVVREKLFF
d_call: -; j_call: TRBJ2-7; clone_size: -; v_call: TRBV28; cdr3_nt: TGTGCCAGCAGTTTGCCCCCTTCGACAGCCTCCTACGAGCAGTACTTC; cdr3_aa: CASSLPPSTASYEQYF
d_call: TRBD2; j_call: TRBJ2-2; clone_size: -; v_call: TRBV9; cdr3_nt: TGTGCCAGCAGTCGGGGGGGGGCGTTCACCGGGGAGCTGTTTTTT; cdr3_aa: CASSRGGAFTGELFF
d_call: TRBD2; j_call: TRBJ2-3; clone_size: -; v_call: TRBV9; cdr3_nt: TGTGCCAGCAGCGCTCAACTAGCGGGCCCAGATACGCAGTATTTT; cdr3_aa: CASSAQLAGPDTQYF
d_call: TRBD1; j_call: TRBJ2-3; clone_size: -; v_call: TRBV7-3; cdr3_nt: TGTGCCAGCAGCTTGACAGGGGGCACAGATACGCAGTATTTT; cdr3_aa: CASSLTGGTDTQYF
d_call: TRBD1; j_call: TRBJ1-2; clone_size: -; v_call: TRBV5-1; cdr3_nt: TGCGCCAGCAGCTCCCCGACAGGGAGGAATGGCTACACCTTC; cdr3_aa: CASSSPTGRNGYTF
d_call: TRBD1; j_call: TRBJ1-6; clone_size: -; v_call: TRBV6-1; cdr3_nt: TGTGCCAGCATGACAGGGAGCTCCTATAATTCACCCCTCCACTTT; cdr3_aa: CASMTGSSYNSPLHF
d_call: TRBD2; j_call: TRBJ2-5; clone_size: -; v_call: TRBV7-9; cdr3_nt: TGTTCCAGCAGCTCCCCTGGGAGGGCCCCGAGCGAGACCCAGTACTTC; cdr3_aa: CSSSSPGRAPSETQYF
d_call: -; j_call: TRBJ1-1; clone_size: -; v_call: TRBV5-1; cdr3_nt: TGCGCCAGCAACCCGCAACTTATGAACACTGAAGCTTTCTTT; cdr3_aa: CASNPQLMNTEAFF
d_call: -; j_call: TRBJ2-3; clone_size: -; v_call: TRBV18; cdr3_nt: TGTGCCAGCTCACAGGGTATCGGGGGGCCAGATACGCAGTATTTT; cdr3_aa: CASSQGIGGPDTQYF
d_call: -; j_call: TRBJ1-6; clone_size: -; v_call: TRBV12-2; cdr3_nt: TGTGCAAGTCGCTTGGGGGGGTACACGGGCTATAATTCACCCCTCCACTTT; cdr3_aa: CASRLGGYTGYNSPLHF
d_call: TRBD1; j_call: TRBJ2-7; clone_size: -; v_call: TRBV27; cdr3_nt: TGTGCCAGCAGTGATAAGGGACAGGGCTACGAGCAGTACTTC; cdr3_aa: CASSDKGQGYEQYF
d_call: -; j_call: TRBJ2-7; clone_size: -; v_call: TRBV14; cdr3_nt: TGTGCCAGCAGCCAAACGAACCGGGGGAACTCCTACGAGCAGTACTTC; cdr3_aa: CASSQTNRGNSYEQYF
d_call: TRBD2; j_call: TRBJ2-5; clone_size: few; v_call: TRBV7-8; cdr3_nt: TGTGCCAGCAGCTTTGGGAAACCGGGCCGGGGGGACTTC; cdr3_aa: CASSFGKPGRGDF
d_call: -; j_call: TRBJ2-5; clone_size: once; v_call: TRBV4-2; cdr3_nt: TGTGCCAGCAGCCAAGATTGGGGGGTCCAAGAGACCCAGTACTTC; cdr3_aa: CASSQDWGVQETQYF
d_call: -; j_call: TRBJ2-1; clone_size: -; v_call: TRBV5-4; cdr3_nt: TGTGCCAGCAGCTTGGGCAGGGCCAATGAGCAGTTCTTC; cdr3_aa: CASSLGRANEQFF
d_call: -; j_call: TRBJ2-5; clone_size: once; v_call: TRBV5-1; cdr3_nt: TGCGCTGAAAAAAGCGGGCGACCCAAACAAGAGACCCAGTACTTC; cdr3_aa: CAEKSGRPKQETQYF
d_call: -; j_call: TRBJ2-5; clone_size: -; v_call: TRBV11-2; cdr3_nt: TGTGCCAGCAGCTTAGATTTTGGTCAGGGCTCCCTGGGGGAGACCCAGTACTTC; cdr3_aa: CASSLDFGQGSLGETQYF
d_call: TRBD1; j_call: TRBJ1-2; clone_size: few; v_call: TRBV19; cdr3_nt: TGTGCCAGTAGTGGACAGGCGGATCATGGCTACACCTTC; cdr3_aa: CASSGQADHGYTF
d_call: -; j_call: TRBJ1-4; clone_size: -; v_call: TRBV2; cdr3_nt: TGTGCCAGCAGAGACAGCTTTAATGAAAAACTGTTTTTT; cdr3_aa: CASRDSFNEKLFF
d_call: -; j_call: TRBJ2-7; clone_size: -; v_call: TRBV6-6; cdr3_nt: TGTGCCAGCAGTTACTCGGGCGCTAGCGACGAGCAGTACTTC; cdr3_aa: CASSYSGASDEQYF
d_call: -; j_call: TRBJ2-5; clone_size: -; v_call: TRBV5-6; cdr3_nt: TGTGCCAGCAGCTTCGGATCAAGTGCATGGGAGCAGTACTTC; cdr3_aa: CASSFGSSAWEQYF
d_call: -; j_call: TRBJ2-7; clone_size: -; v_call: TRBV9; cdr3_nt: TGTGCCAGCAACAACGGACACAGCTCCTACGAGCAGTACTTC; cdr3_aa: CASNNGHSSYEQYF
d_call: TRBD1; j_call: TRBJ1-2; clone_size: -; v_call: TRBV4-1; cdr3_nt: TGCGCCAGCAGCCTACAGGGGGCCGGTGGCTACACCTTC; cdr3_aa: CASSLQGAGGYTF
d_call: TRBD2; j_call: TRBJ2-5; clone_size: -; v_call: TRBV28; cdr3_nt: TGTGCCAGCAAATCCGGGACTAGGAAAGAGACCCAGTACTTC; cdr3_aa: CASKSGTRKETQYF
d_call: -; j_call: TRBJ2-7; clone_size: -; v_call: TRBV15; cdr3_nt: TGTGCCACCAGCAGAGAGGGGGCTGGTTACGAGCAGTACTTC; cdr3_aa: CATSREGAGYEQYF
d_call: -; j_call: TRBJ1-6; clone_size: -; v_call: TRBV7-3; cdr3_nt: TGTGCCAGCAGCTTATACCAGGGTTCACCCCTCCACTTT; cdr3_aa: CASSLYQGSPLHF
d_call: -; j_call: TRBJ2-5; clone_size: -; v_call: TRBV5-6; cdr3_nt: TGTGCCAGCAGCTTGGGGCAGCAAGAGACCCAGTACTTC; cdr3_aa: CASSLGQQETQYF
d_call: -; j_call: TRBJ2-3; clone_size: -; v_call: TRBV7-2; cdr3_nt: TGTGCCAGCAGTTCTCAGGTTCGGGATACGCAGTATTTT; cdr3_aa: CASSSQVRDTQYF